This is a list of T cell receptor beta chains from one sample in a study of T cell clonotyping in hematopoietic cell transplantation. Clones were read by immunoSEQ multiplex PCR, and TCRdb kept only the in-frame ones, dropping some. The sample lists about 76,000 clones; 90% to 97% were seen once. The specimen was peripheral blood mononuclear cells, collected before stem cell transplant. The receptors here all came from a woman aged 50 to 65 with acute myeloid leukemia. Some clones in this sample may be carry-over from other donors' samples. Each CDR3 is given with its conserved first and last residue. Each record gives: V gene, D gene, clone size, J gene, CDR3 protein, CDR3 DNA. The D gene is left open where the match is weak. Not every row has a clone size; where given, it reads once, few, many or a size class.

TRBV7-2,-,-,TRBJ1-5,CASSLAGWVSNQPQHF,TGTGCCAGCAGCTTAGCGGGGTGGGTTAGCAATCAGCCCCAGCATTTT
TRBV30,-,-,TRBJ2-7,CAWSDLGRGYF,TGTGCCTGGAGTGACCTCGGAAGGGGGTACTTC
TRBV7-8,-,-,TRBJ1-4,CASSLEDRNNEKLFF,TGTGCCAGCAGCTTAGAAGACAGGAATAATGAAAAACTGTTTTTT
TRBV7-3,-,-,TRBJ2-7,CASSPSLLSYEQYF,TGTGCCAGCAGCCCCAGCCTCCTATCCTACGAGCAGTACTTC
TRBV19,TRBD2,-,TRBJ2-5,CASSITSGIVETQYF,TGTGCCAGTAGTATAACTAGCGGGATCGTAGAGACCCAGTACTTC
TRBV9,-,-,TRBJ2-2,CASSSPTGGTNTGELFF,TGTGCCAGCAGCTCTCCTACGGGGGGCACGAACACCGGGGAGCTGTTTTTT
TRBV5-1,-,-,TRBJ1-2,CASSLGGEPYGYTF,TGCGCCAGCAGCTTGGGCGGGGAGCCTTATGGCTACACCTTC
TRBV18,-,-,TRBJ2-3,CASSLLLEGDTQYF,TGTGCCAGCTCGCTACTATTAGAGGGAGATACGCAGTATTTT
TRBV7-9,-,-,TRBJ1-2,CASSPSEGYTF,TGTGCCAGCAGCCCATCCGAGGGCTACACCTTC
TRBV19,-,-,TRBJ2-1,CATRNINEQFF,TGTGCCACGCGAAATATAAATGAGCAGTTCTTC
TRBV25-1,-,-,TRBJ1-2,CASSPQGGGYTF,TGTGCCAGCAGTCCCCAGGGAGGCGGCTACACCTTC
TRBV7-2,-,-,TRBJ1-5,CASSSRLQGQPQHF,TGTGCCAGCAGCTCTAGGTTACAGGGTCAGCCCCAGCATTTT
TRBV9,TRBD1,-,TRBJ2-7,CASSLRQGSAYEQYF,TGTGCCAGCAGCCTCCGACAGGGATCGGCGTACGAGCAGTACTTC
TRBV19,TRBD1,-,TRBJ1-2,CASRDGQGNYGYTF,TGTGCCAGTAGAGATGGACAGGGAAACTATGGCTACACCTTC
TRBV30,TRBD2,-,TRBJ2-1,CAWRIFVAGGHNEQFF,TGTGCCTGGAGAATCTTTGTAGCGGGAGGCCACAATGAGCAGTTCTTC
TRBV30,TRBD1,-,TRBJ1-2,CAWSDTGGPGYTF,TGTGCCTGGAGTGATACAGGGGGTCCTGGCTACACCTTC
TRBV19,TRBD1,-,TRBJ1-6,CASSNYARTGDNSPLHF,TGTGCCAGTAGTAACTACGCAAGGACAGGGGATAATTCACCCCTCCACTTT
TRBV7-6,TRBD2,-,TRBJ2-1,CASSLGGPSGKYNEQFF,TGTGCCAGCAGCTTAGGAGGGCCTAGCGGGAAATACAATGAGCAGTTCTTC
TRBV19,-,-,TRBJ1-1,CASSIMQPGNEAFF,TGTGCCAGTAGTATAATGCAACCCGGGAATGAAGCTTTCTTT
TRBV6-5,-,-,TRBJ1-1,CASRAFRQGNTEAFF,TGTGCCAGCAGAGCCTTCCGACAAGGGAACACTGAAGCTTTCTTT
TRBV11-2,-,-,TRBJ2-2,CASSRVLVTGELFF,TGTGCCAGCAGCCGGGTCCTAGTAACCGGGGAGCTGTTTTTT
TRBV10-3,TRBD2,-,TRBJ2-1,CAISEVIVAGVDEQFF,TGTGCCATCAGTGAGGTGATAGTAGCGGGAGTCGATGAGCAGTTCTTC
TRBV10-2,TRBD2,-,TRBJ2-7,CASSDTIAGGVDEQYF,TGCGCCAGCAGTGACACCATAGCGGGAGGAGTGGATGAGCAGTACTTC
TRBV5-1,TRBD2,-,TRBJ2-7,CASSLGLAYTYEQYF,TGCGCCAGCAGCTTGGGACTAGCTTACACCTACGAGCAGTACTTC
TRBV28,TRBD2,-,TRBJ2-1,CASGTRLAGNYNEQFF,TGTGCCAGCGGAACCCGACTAGCGGGTAACTACAATGAGCAGTTCTTC
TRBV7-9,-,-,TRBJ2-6,CASSLVGSGANVLTF,TGTGCCAGCAGCTTAGTGGGCTCTGGGGCCAACGTCCTGACTTTC
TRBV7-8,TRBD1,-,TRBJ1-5,CASSLVQGARQPQHF,TGTGCCAGCAGCTTAGTACAGGGGGCTCGACAGCCCCAGCATTTT
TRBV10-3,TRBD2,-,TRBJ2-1,CAIKGTSGVGEQFF,TGTGCCATCAAAGGGACTAGCGGGGTTGGTGAGCAGTTCTTC
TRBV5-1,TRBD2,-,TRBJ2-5,CASRRSGRGETQYF,TGCGCCAGCAGGAGGAGCGGGAGAGGGGAGACCCAGTACTTC
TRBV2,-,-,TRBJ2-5,CASRIGETQYF,TGTGCCAGCAGGATCGGAGAGACCCAGTACTTC
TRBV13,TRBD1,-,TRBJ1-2,CASSPRDSLRGYTF,TGTGCCAGCAGCCCCCGGGACAGCTTGCGTGGCTACACCTTC
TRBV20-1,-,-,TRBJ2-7,CSARGPYEQYF,TGCAGTGCTAGAGGTCCCTACGAGCAGTACTTC
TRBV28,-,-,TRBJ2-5,CASSSNRVRLVETQYF,TGTGCCAGCAGCTCTAACAGGGTACGTCTTGTGGAGACCCAGTACTTC
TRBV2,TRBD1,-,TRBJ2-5,CASSGQAGTETQYF,TGTGCCAGCAGCGGACAGGCCGGGACAGAGACCCAGTACTTC
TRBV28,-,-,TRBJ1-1,CASSLYGLRGRGAFF,TGTGCCAGCAGTTTATATGGCCTCCGGGGCCGGGGAGCTTTCTTT
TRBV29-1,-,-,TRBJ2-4,CSASGLAKNIQYF,TGCAGCGCCTCGGGACTAGCCAAAAACATTCAGTACTTC
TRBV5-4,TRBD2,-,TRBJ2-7,CASSARLAGAHEQYF,TGTGCCAGCAGCGCCCGACTAGCGGGAGCCCACGAGCAGTACTTC
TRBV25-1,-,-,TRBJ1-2,CAISKWGHLLYGYTF,TGTGCCATCTCTAAATGGGGACACCTTCTCTATGGCTACACCTTC
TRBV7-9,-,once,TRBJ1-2,CASSFSGGGYTF,TGTGCCAGCAGCTTTTCTGGGGGAGGCTACACCTTC
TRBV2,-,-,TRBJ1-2,CASSGLTGYGYTF,TGTGCCAGCAGTGGGTTGACGGGCTATGGCTACACCTTC
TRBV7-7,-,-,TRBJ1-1,CASSLGQNTEAFF,TGTGCTAGCAGCCTGGGACAAAACACTGAAGCTTTCTTT
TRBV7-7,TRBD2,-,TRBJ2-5,CASSLARGGQETQYF,TGTGCTAGCAGCTTAGCCCGGGGGGGCCAAGAGACCCAGTACTTC
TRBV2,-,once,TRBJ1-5,CASSGGMHPGQPQHF,TGTGCCAGCAGTGGGGGCATGCACCCGGGTCAGCCCCAGCATTTT
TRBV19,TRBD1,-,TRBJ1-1,CASINRGDRGTEAFF,TGTGCCAGTATCAATAGGGGGGACAGGGGCACTGAAGCTTTCTTT
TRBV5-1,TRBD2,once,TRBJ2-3,CASRRSGDRTDTQYF,TGCGCCAGCAGAAGGAGCGGGGATCGTACAGATACGCAGTATTTT
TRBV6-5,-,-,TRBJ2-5,CASSYSYLVETQYF,TGTGCCAGCAGTTACTCGTATCTCGTGGAGACCCAGTACTTC
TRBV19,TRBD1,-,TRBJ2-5,CASSGQGISGETQYF,TGTGCCAGTAGTGGACAGGGGATTTCAGGAGAGACCCAGTACTTC
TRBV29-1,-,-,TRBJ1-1,CSVIGTQEFTEAFF,TGCAGCGTCATAGGTACTCAGGAGTTTACTGAAGCTTTCTTT
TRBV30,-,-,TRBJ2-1,CAWSVGGGNHEQFF,TGTGCCTGGAGTGTAGGGGGCGGGAACCATGAGCAGTTCTTC
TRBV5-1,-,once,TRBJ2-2,CASSLPGPANTGELFF,TGCGCCAGCAGCTTACCGGGACCCGCGAACACCGGGGAGCTGTTTTTT
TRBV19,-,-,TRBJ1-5,CASRPSGLNQPQHF,TGTGCCAGTAGACCCTCAGGACTCAATCAGCCCCAGCATTTT
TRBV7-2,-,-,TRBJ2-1,CASSQRVSYNEQFF,TGTGCCAGCAGCCAGCGGGTCTCCTACAATGAGCAGTTCTTC
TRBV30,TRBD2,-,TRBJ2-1,CAWMLAGGYNEQFF,TGTGCCTGGATGCTAGCGGGGGGGTACAATGAGCAGTTCTTC
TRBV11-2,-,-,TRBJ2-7,CASSPGGGAVRLQYF,TGTGCCAGCAGCCCAGGAGGGGGCGCGGTTCGCTTGCAGTACTTC
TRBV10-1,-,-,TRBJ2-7,CASSESIGGLEQYF,TGCGCCAGCAGTGAGTCGATTGGGGGGCTCGAGCAGTACTTC